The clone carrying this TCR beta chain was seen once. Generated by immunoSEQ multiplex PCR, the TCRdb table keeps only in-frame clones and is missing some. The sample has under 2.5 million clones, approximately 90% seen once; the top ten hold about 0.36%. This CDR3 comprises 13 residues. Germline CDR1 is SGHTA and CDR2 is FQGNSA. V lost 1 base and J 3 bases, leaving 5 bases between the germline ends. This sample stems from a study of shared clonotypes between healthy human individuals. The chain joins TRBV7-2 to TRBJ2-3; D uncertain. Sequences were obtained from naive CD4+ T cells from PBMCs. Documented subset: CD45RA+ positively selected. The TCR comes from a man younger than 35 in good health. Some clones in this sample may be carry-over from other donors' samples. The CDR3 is CASSLGATDTQYF. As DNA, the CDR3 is TGTGCCAGCAGCTTAGGGGCGACAGATACGCAGTATTTT.